This T cell receptor beta chain was sequenced in a study of CD8 T cells in ankylosing spondylitis. Study-wide results and limits: Prior literature has documented some motif variants in synovial fluid and blood from reactive arthritis.

Germline values: CDR1 DFQATT, CDR2 SNEGSKA (reference sequence). The junction had 4 bases not matched to a gene; V was cut back by 6 bases and J by 4 bases. CDR3 length: 13 amino acids. This clonotype was seen many times. Its specificity is not known. MiXCR, run by TCRdb on the 5' RACE reads, gives a single entry per CDR3 protein. This table holds fewer than 50,000 distinct CDR3 sequences, 9.5% to 12% found once. The source material was blood, either unsorted or a sorted T cell fraction (not recorded which). The sequence was collected from a male donor with ankylosing spondylitis or in good health (not recorded which). The chain links TRBV20-1 to TRBJ2-5, with 11 bases fitting TRBD2. CDR3 protein: CSAAGLAGETQYF. CDR3 sequence (DNA): TGCAGTGCAGCAGGACTAGCGGGAGAGACCCAGTACTTC.